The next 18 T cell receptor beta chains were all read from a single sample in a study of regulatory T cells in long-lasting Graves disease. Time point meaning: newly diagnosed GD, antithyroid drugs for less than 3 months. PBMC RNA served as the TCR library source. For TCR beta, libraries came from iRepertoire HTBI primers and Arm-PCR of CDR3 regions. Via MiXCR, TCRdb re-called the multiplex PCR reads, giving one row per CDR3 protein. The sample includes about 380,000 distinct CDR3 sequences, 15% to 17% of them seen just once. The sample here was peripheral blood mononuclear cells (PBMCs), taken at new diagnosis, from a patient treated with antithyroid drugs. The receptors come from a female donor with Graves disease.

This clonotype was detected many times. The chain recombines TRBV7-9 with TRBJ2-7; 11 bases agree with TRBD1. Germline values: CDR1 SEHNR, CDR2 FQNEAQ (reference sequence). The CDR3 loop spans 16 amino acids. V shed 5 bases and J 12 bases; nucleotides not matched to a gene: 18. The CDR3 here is CASSPQPGQGVPSPYF. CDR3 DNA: TGTGCCAGCAGCCCACAACCGGGACAGGGGGTCCCATCGCCGTACTTC.

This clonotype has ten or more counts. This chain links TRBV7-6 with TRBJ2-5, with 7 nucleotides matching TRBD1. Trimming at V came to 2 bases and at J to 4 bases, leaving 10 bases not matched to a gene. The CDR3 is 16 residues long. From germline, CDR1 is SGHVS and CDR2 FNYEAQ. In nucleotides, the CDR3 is TGTGCCAGCAGCTTAAGGACAGGTTTTGGGGGAGAGACCCAGTACTTC. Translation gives CASSLRTGFGGETQYF.

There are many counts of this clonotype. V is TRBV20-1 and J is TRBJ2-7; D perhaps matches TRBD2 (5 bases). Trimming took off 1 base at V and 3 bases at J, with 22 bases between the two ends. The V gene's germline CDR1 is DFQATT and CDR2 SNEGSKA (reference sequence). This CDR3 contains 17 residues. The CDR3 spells CSARGLDSGVRYYEQYF. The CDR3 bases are TGCAGTGCTAGAGGCCTCGATTCCGGGGTTCGTTACTACGAGCAGTACTTC.

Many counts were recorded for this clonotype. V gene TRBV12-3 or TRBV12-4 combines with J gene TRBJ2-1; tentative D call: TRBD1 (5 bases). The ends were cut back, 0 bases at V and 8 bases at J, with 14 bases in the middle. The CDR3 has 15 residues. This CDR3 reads CASSLAVPQGDEQFF. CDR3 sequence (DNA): TGTGCCAGCAGTTTAGCGGTCCCGCAGGGTGATGAGCAGTTCTTC.

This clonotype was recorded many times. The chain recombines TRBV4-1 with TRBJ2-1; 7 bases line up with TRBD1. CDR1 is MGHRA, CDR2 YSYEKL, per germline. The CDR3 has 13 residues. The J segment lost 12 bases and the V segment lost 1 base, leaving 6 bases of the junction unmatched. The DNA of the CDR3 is TGCGCCAGCAGCCAAGCAGGGGGTTGGACGCAGTTCTTC. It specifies CASSQAGGWTQFF.

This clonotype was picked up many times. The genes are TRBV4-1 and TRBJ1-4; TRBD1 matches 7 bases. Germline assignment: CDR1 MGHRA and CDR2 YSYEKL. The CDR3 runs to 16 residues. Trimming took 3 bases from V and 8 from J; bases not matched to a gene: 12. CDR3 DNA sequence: TGCGCCAGCAGCCAGCCGACGGGACAGCGACGGGAAAAACTGTTTTTT. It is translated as CASSQPTGQRREKLFF.

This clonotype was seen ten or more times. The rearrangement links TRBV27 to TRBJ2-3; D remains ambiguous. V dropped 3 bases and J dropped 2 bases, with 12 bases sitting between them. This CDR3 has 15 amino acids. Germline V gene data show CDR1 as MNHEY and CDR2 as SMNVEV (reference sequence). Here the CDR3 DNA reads TGTGCCAGCAGTTTTCTCGGCGGAAACACAGATACGCAGTATTTT. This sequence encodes CASSFLGGNTDTQYF.

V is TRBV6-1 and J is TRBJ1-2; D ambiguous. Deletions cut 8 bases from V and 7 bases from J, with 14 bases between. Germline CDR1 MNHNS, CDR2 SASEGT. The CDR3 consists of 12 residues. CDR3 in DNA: TGTGCCAGCGCCAACTTGCCCTTTGGCTACACCTTC. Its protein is CASANLPFGYTF.

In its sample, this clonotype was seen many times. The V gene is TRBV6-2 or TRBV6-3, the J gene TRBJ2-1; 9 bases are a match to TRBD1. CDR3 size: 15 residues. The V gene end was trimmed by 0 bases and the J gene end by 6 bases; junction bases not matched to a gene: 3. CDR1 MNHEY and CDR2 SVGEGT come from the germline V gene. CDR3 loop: CASSYSGQGFNEQFF. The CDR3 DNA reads TGTGCCAGCAGTTACTCTGGACAGGGGTTCAATGAGCAGTTCTTC.

CDR3 sequence reads: CASSSGTGHYNEQFF. CDR3 coding DNA: TGTGCCAGTAGTAGCGGGACAGGTCACTACAATGAGCAGTTCTTC. The genes are TRBV19 and TRBJ2-1; 8 bases align to TRBD1. CDR1 is LNHDA, CDR2 SQIVND, per germline (reference sequence). The CDR3 covers 15 residues. V was pared by 4 bases and J by 3 bases, with 5 bases of the junction left unmatched.

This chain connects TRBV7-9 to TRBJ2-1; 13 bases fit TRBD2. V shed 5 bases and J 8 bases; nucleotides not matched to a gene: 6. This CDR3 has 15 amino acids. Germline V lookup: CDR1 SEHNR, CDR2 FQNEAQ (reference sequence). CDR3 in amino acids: CASSPRTSGGYEQFF. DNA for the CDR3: TGTGCCAGCAGCCCCCGGACTAGCGGGGGCTATGAGCAGTTCTTC.

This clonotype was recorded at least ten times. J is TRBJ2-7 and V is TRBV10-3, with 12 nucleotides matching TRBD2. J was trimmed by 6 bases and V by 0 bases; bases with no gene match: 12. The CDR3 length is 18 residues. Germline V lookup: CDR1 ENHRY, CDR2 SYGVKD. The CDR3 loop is CAISESIILTSGSSEQYF. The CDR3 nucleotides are TGTGCCATCAGTGAGTCGATAATCCTGACTAGCGGGAGTAGCGAGCAGTACTTC.

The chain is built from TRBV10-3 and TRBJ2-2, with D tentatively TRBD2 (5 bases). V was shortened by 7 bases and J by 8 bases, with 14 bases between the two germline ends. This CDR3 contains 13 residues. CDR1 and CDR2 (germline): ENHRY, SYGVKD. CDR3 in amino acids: CAINGEPGGELFF. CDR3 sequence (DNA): TGTGCCATCAACGGGGAGCCGGGGGGGGAGCTGTTTTTT.

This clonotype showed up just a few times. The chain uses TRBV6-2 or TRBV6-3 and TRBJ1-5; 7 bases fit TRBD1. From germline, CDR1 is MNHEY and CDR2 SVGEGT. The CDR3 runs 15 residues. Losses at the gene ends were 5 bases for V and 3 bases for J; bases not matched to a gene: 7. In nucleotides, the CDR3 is TGTGCCAGCAGTCCCGGACAGGCGCTCAATCAGCCCCAGCATTTT. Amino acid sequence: CASSPGQALNQPQHF.

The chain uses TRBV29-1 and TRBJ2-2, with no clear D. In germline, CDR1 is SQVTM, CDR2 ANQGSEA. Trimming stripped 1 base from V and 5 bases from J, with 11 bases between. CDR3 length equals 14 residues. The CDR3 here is CSVEGSGLTGELFF. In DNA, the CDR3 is TGCAGCGTTGAAGGATCCGGATTAACCGGGGAGCTGTTTTTT.

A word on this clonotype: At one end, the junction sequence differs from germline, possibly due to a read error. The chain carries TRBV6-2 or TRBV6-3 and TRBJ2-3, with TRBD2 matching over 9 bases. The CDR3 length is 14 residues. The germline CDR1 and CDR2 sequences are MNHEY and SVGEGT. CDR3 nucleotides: TGTGCCAGCAGGTGGGCTAGCGGGACAGATTCGCAGTATTTT. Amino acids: CASRWASGTDSQYF.

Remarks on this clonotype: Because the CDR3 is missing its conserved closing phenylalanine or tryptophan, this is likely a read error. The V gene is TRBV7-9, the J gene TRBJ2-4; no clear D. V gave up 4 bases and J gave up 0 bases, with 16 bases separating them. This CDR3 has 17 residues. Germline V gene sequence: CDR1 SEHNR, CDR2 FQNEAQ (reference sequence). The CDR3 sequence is CASSSSHGRLAKNIQYL. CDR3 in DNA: TGTGCCAGCAGCTCGTCACATGGTAGGCTAGCCAAAAACATTCAGTACCTC.

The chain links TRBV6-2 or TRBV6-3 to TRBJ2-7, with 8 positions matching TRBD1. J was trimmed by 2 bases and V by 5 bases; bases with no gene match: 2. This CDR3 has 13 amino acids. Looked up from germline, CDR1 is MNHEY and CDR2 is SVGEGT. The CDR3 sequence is CASSEDRAYEQYF. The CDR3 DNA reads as TGTGCCAGCAGTGAGGACAGGGCCTACGAGCAGTACTTC.